The 20 T cell receptor beta chains presented below share a single source sample, sequenced in a study of Ad26.COV2.S vaccination and SARS-CoV-2 variants. Produced via immunoSEQ multiplex PCR; TCRdb's table is partial and in-frame only. The sample has around 450,000 clones; 89% are singletons. Noted treatment: about 20 received Ad26.COV2.S at low or high dose, single or two shots; about five received placebo; per-sample allocation not given. On day 63 after the first injection, vaccine and placebo recipients gave samples. The starting material was peripheral blood, obtained in a trial of Ad26.COV2.S vaccine versus placebo. Every receptor here comes from a person aged 18-60 years who received the Ad26.COV2.S COVID-19 vaccine or a placebo.

The chain is built from TRBV2 and TRBJ2-3, with D possibly matching TRBD2 (6 bases). This CDR3 has 11 amino acids. V lost 2 bases to trimming and J lost 10 bases, with 7 bases between them. The germline CDR1 and CDR2 sequences are SNHLY and FYNNEI. This CDR3 reads CASSERDSQYF. The CDR3 DNA reads TGTGCCAGCAGTGAAAGGGACTCGCAGTATTTT.

This chain links TRBV27 with TRBJ1-2; D uncertain. Germline CDR1 MNHEY, CDR2 SMNVEV (reference sequence). Trimming left V 3 bases short and J 2 bases short, with 7 bases between. CDR3 length equals 13 residues. As DNA, the CDR3 is TGTGCCAGCAGTTTTAACACCAACTATGGCTACACCTTC. Translating it yields CASSFNTNYGYTF.

CDR3 region: CASSSGPPPYEQYF. CDR3 DNA sequence: TGTGCCAGCAGCTCGGGACCGCCGCCCTACGAGCAGTACTTC. This chain links TRBV11-2 with TRBJ2-7, with D tentatively TRBD1 or TRBD2 (5 bases each). CDR1 is SGHAT and CDR2 is FQNNGV in the germline V gene. The CDR3 is 14 residues long. Between the trimmed V and J ends, which lost 4 bases and 2 bases, there was a span of 12 bases.

The rearrangement joins TRBV9 to TRBJ2-3, with TRBD2 matching over 9 bases. The V segment lost 5 bases and the J segment 3 bases; nucleotides outside the gene matches: 10. From germline, CDR1 is SGDLS and CDR2 YYNGEE. The CDR3 spans 16 residues. The CDR3 nucleotides are TGTGCCAGCAGTGGATTCGCGGGAGGGCCTACAGATACGCAGTATTTT. This translates into CASSGFAGGPTDTQYF.

Points on this clone: The sample holds other DNA sequences that translate to the same CDR3. This chain connects TRBV9 to TRBJ1-1; no clear D. Germline loops: CDR1 SGDLS, CDR2 YYNGEE. The V end was cut by 3 bases, the J end by 2 bases, with 8 bases between. The CDR3 sequence is 13 residues long. CDR3 DNA sequence: TGTGCCAGCAGCGAGGGTCTAAACACTGAAGCTTTCTTT. Translated: CASSEGLNTEAFF.

The chain carries TRBV28 and TRBJ2-3, with 7 bases matching TRBD1. CDR1 and CDR2 (germline): MDHEN, SYDVKM. The junction had 18 bases not matched to a gene; V was cut back by 5 bases and J by 4 bases. The CDR3 is 18 residues long. The CDR3 coding sequence is TGTGCCAGCAGTCATACAGGGGTGGGTGGGGTTTCGTCAGATACGCAGTATTTT. Amino acids: CASSHTGVGGVSSDTQYF.

The chain couples TRBV15 to TRBJ1-5, with 7 bases matching TRBD1. V was pared by 9 bases and J by 5 bases, with 4 bases of the junction left unmatched. CDR3 length equals 12 residues. Germline lookup yields CDR1 LNHNV and CDR2 YYDKDF (reference sequence). DNA for the CDR3: TGTGCCACGAGAACAGGGGATCAGCCCCAGCATTTT. Translated: CATRTGDQPQHF.

The rearrangement links TRBV19 to TRBJ2-1; tentatively, D is TRBD1 (6 bases). V lost 6 bases and J lost 3, with 12 bases in between. Germline-derived CDR1 and CDR2 are LNHDA and SQIVND (reference sequence). This CDR3 has 14 residues. The CDR3 DNA reads as TGTGCCAGTAGGGTGTCAGGGGACTACAATGAGCAGTTCTTC. This codes for CASRVSGDYNEQFF.

In this sample, this clone turned up once. This chain connects TRBV29-1 to TRBJ2-1; D ambiguous. The V end was cut by 7 bases, the J end by 8 bases, with 12 bases between. The CDR3 has 11 residues. The germline gives CDR1 SQVTM, CDR2 ANQGSEA. CDR3 nucleotide sequence: TGCAGCGCCCGAAGTTCCCATGAGCAGTTCTTC. Translating it yields CSARSSHEQFF.

The chain uses TRBV6-1 and TRBJ2-3, with 11 nucleotides matching TRBD2. J lost 0 bases, V lost 2 bases, and 10 bases had no gene match. Per germline, CDR1 MNHNS and CDR2 SASEGT. This CDR3 region has 19 residues. The CDR3 DNA is TGTGCCAGCAGTGAATCTACCGGGACTAGCGGAGTTAGCACAGATACGCAGTATTTT. Protein: CASSESTGTSGVSTDTQYF.

This chain joins TRBV20-1 and TRBJ2-7; 9 bases align to TRBD1. Germline values: CDR1 DFQATT, CDR2 SNEGSKA (reference sequence). The CDR3 spans 13 residues. Trimming took 3 bases from V and 2 from J; bases not matched to a gene: 2. DNA for the CDR3: TGCAGTGCTAGTACAGGGGGCCCCTACGAGCAGTACTTC. Its translation is CSASTGGPYEQYF.

This clone appeared a few times. J is TRBJ1-1 and V is TRBV6-5, with a tentative D call TRBD1 (6 bases). V was pared by 6 bases and J by 10 bases, with 18 bases between. The CDR3 contains 13 residues. CDR1 and CDR2 from the germline V gene are MNHEY and SVGAGI. The CDR3 sequence is CASRKTGREGAFF. CDR3 sequence (DNA): TGTGCCAGCAGAAAAACAGGGAGAGAGGGAGCTTTCTTT.

This chain uses TRBV5-4 with TRBJ2-5; 8 bases fit TRBD2. The CDR3 is 15 amino acids. Germline CDR1 reads SGHNT; CDR2 reads YYREEE (reference sequence). V was pared by 4 bases and J by 6 bases, with 11 bases of the junction left unmatched. The CDR3 region is CASSLDSTSAQTQYF. Here the CDR3 DNA reads TGTGCCAGCAGCCTGGACTCGACTAGCGCACAGACCCAGTACTTC. Full variable domain (outside the CDR3, taken from reference TRBV5-4 and TRBJ2-5): ETGVTQSPTHLIKTRGQQVTLRCSSQSGHNTVSWYQQALGQGPQFIFQYYREEENGRGNFPPRFSGLQFPNYSSELNVNALELDDSALYLCASSLDSTSAQTQYFGPGTRLLVL.

The rearrangement uses TRBV7-6 and TRBJ2-7; TRBD1 agrees at 7 bases. The length of the CDR3 is 16 residues. Germline V gene sequence: CDR1 SGHVS, CDR2 FNYEAQ. J gave up 2 bases and V 5 bases, and 12 bases lay outside the gene matches. The chain's CDR3 is CASSPHQTGPPYEQYF. The CDR3 DNA sequence: TGTGCCAGCAGCCCCCACCAGACAGGGCCCCCCTACGAGCAGTACTTC.

Written as DNA, the CDR3 is TGTGCCAGCAGTCCGAGGACTTCCTACAATGAGCAGTTCTTC. Translating gives CASSPRTSYNEQFF. The chain joins TRBV28 to TRBJ2-1; weak D call: TRBD2 (5 bases). CDR1 and CDR2 (germline): MDHEN, SYDVKM. Trimming took 5 bases from V and 1 from J, leaving 9 bases between them. The CDR3 consists of 14 residues.

CDR3 nucleotides: TGTGCCACCAGCAGAACCGACAGGCAGTATGGCTACACCTTC. Amino acid sequence: CATSRTDRQYGYTF. The chain links TRBV15 to TRBJ1-2; possibly TRBD1 for D (6 bases). Germline CDR1 reads LNHNV; CDR2 reads YYDKDF (reference sequence). Trimming pared 2 bases from V and 5 bases from J, leaving 12 bases between. The CDR3 contains 14 residues.

V gene TRBV7-2 combines with J gene TRBJ2-1, with 7 bases aligning to TRBD1. V lost 4 bases to trimming and J lost 0 bases; unmatched junction nucleotides: 3. The CDR3 has 15 amino acids. CDR1 and CDR2 (germline): SGHTA, FQGNSA. Here the CDR3 reads CASSSQGVSYNEQFF. DNA of the CDR3: TGTGCCAGCAGCTCCCAGGGGGTCTCCTACAATGAGCAGTTCTTC. Using reference TRBV7-2 and TRBJ2-1 for the parts outside the CDR3, the full variable domain is GAGVSQSPSNKVTEKGKDVELRCDPISGHTALYWYRQSLGQGLEFLIYFQGNSAPDKSGLPSDRFSAERTGGSVSTLTIQRTQQEDSAVYLCASSSQGVSYNEQFFGPGTRLTVL.

The V gene is TRBV18, the J gene TRBJ1-6, with TRBD1 as a possible D gene (5 bases). There are 19 residues in the CDR3. V dropped 3 bases and J dropped 7 bases, with 25 bases sitting between them. Germline V gene lookup returns CDR1 KGHSH and CDR2 LQKENI. CDR3 coding DNA: TGTGCCAGCTCACCCAACACTAAAGCCGGCGGGGCAGGGAATTCACCCCTCCACTTT. Translating it yields CASSPNTKAGGAGNSPLHF.

CDR3: CASSLGTGDNNEQFF. CDR3 nucleotide sequence: TGTGCCAGCAGTTTAGGGACAGGGGATAACAATGAGCAGTTCTTC. V and J are TRBV28 and TRBJ2-1; 10 bases fit TRBD1. V shed 2 bases and J 5 bases; nucleotides not matched to a gene: 3. The germline V gene encodes CDR1 MDHEN and CDR2 SYDVKM. CDR3 size: 15 residues.

The V gene is TRBV25-1, the J gene TRBJ2-2; tentatively, D is TRBD2 (6 bases). The germline gives CDR1 MGHDK, CDR2 SYGVNS. The CDR3 contains 14 residues. Trimming removed 4 bases from V and 2 bases from J, with 8 bases in between. The CDR3 loop is CASSVTRNTGELFF. The CDR3 nucleotides are TGTGCCAGCAGTGTGACTAGAAACACCGGGGAGCTGTTTTTT.